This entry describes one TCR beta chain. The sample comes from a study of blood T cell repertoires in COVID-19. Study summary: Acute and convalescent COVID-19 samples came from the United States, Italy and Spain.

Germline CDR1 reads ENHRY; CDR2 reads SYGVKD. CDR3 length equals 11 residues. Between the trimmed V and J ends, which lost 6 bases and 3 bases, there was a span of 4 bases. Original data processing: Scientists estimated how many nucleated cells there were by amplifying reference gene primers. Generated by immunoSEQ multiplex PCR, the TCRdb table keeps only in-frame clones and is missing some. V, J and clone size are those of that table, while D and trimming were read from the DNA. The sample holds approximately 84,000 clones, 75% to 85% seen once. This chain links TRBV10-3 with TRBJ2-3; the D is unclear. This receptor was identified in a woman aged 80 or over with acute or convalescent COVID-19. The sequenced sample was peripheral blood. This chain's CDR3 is CAIRSTDTQYF. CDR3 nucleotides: TGTGCCATCAGGAGTACAGATACGCAGTATTTT.